Described below is a single T cell receptor (beta chain) sequence and its context. The data derive from a study of blood T cells in healthy people across ages. Trimming took 0 bases from V and 11 from J, leaving 13 bases between them. The germline V gene encodes CDR1 LGHNA and CDR2 YNFKEQ. The CDR3 length is 13 residues. Through a sample-barcoded 5' primer and a J-beta primer mix, a second PCR was run for roughly 7 to 12 cycles. In TCRdb, the 5' RACE reads were re-called with MiXCR into one record per CDR3 protein. Of 1.2 million to 1.5 million distinct CDR3 sequences in the sample, about 40% are singletons; the top ten hold 6.5% to 10%.

The receptor was isolated from a young woman in good health. This chain connects TRBV4-2 to TRBJ2-5; D possibly corresponds to TRBD2 (5 bases). Sequencing was done on a sample of blood. DNA of the CDR3: TGTGCCAGCAGCCAAGAAGAGGGCAATGAGCAGTACTTC. Translated, it gives CASSQEEGNEQYF.